The 32 T cell receptor beta chains below were found in one sample sequenced in a study of T cell responses to AZD1222 COVID-19 vaccine. The method was immunoSEQ multiplex PCR; TCRdb's version includes in-frame clones alone and lacks a portion of them. The sample records more than 120,000 clones, around 90% being singletons. Specimen: peripheral blood, collected 28 days after the second AZD1222 dose. The receptors here all came from an adult who received the AZD1222 COVID-19 vaccine.

This clone appeared once. J is TRBJ1-1 and V is TRBV16, with 7 bases matching TRBD1. The CDR3 length is 15 residues. The V segment lost 4 bases and the J segment 3 bases; nucleotides outside the gene matches: 8. Germline loops: CDR1 KGHSY, CDR2 FQNENV. The CDR3 sequence: CASSLRQGGDTEAFF. The CDR3 coding sequence is TGTGCCAGCAGCCTCCGACAGGGAGGGGACACTGAAGCTTTCTTT.

In this sample, this clone turned up a few times. V and J are TRBV14 and TRBJ1-5; possibly TRBD1 for D (6 bases). The CDR3 loop spans 13 amino acids. V lost 8 bases, J lost 6 bases, and 14 bases lay in between. The germline V gene has CDR1 SGHDN and CDR2 FVKESK. The CDR3 here is CASSLGGGQPQHF. CDR3 bases: TGTGCCAGCTCCTTAGGGGGGGGTCAGCCCCAGCATTTT.

The J gene is TRBJ2-7, the V gene TRBV23-1, with no clear D. TRBV23-1 is placed among ORFs of uncertain function. Trimming removed 8 bases from V and 0 bases from J, with 8 bases in between. This CDR3 contains 12 residues. The CDR3 is CASPWNSYEQYF. CDR3 sequence (DNA): TGCGCCAGCCCTTGGAACTCCTACGAGCAGTACTTC.

There are a few counts of this clone. The chain employs TRBV6-4 and TRBJ2-3; 7 bases agree with TRBD2. Looked up from germline, CDR1 is MRHNA and CDR2 is SNTAGT. The CDR3 consists of 15 residues. The junction had 10 bases not matched to a gene; V was cut back by 6 bases and J by 4 bases. Here the CDR3 reads CASSTGAGASDTQYF. Written as DNA, the CDR3 is TGTGCCAGCAGCACTGGTGCGGGAGCTTCAGATACGCAGTATTTT.

The chain uses TRBV28 and TRBJ2-1; TRBD1 or TRBD2 may be the D gene (6 bases each). Germline V gene sequence: CDR1 MDHEN, CDR2 SYDVKM. The CDR3 is 16 residues long. Trimming took off 3 bases at V and 6 bases at J, with 18 bases between the two ends. CDR3 residues: CASSFGGAAAFNEQFF. The CDR3 nucleotides are TGTGCCAGCAGTTTCGGGGGCGCGGCGGCCTTCAATGAGCAGTTCTTC. Full variable domain (rest looked up from reference TRBV28 and TRBJ2-1): DVKVTQSSRYLVKRTGEKVFLECVQDMDHENMFWYRQDPGLGLRLIYFSYDVKMKEKGDIPEGYSVSREKKERFSLILESASTNQTSMYLCASSFGGAAAFNEQFFGPGTRLTVL.

The chain combines TRBV11-2 with TRBJ1-1; 9 bases align to TRBD1. V lost 0 bases to trimming and J lost 1 base; unmatched junction nucleotides: 6. The CDR3 loop spans 17 amino acids. The germline gives CDR1 SGHAT, CDR2 FQNNGV. The CDR3 sequence: CASSLDWDRDENTEAFF. CDR3 nucleotides: TGTGCCAGCAGCTTAGATTGGGACAGGGACGAGAACACTGAAGCTTTCTTT.

This chain uses TRBV3-1 (or the pseudogene TRBV3-2) with TRBJ1-2; no definite D call. Deletions cut 3 bases from V and 5 bases from J, with 7 bases between. The CDR3 totals 12 residues. Germline V gene sequence: CDR1 LGHDT, CDR2 YNNKEL (reference sequence). CDR3 region: CASSQAEYGYTF. The CDR3 DNA is TGTGCCAGCAGCCAGGCCGAGTATGGCTACACCTTC.

The rearrangement uses TRBV4-2 and TRBJ2-2, with D perhaps TRBD1 or TRBD2 (5 bases each). The germline gives CDR1 LGHNA, CDR2 YNFKEQ. This CDR3 spans 18 amino acids. V lost 3 bases and J 6 bases, leaving 23 bases between the germline ends. The CDR3 DNA reads as TGTGCCAGCAGCCAGCCCTCTTTGGGGCTACCCGGGGCCGGGGAGCTGTTTTTT. As protein: CASSQPSLGLPGAGELFF.

The J gene is TRBJ2-4, the V gene TRBV19; 7 bases are shared with TRBD1. CDR3 length: 17 residues. The germline CDR1 and CDR2 sequences are LNHDA and SQIVND (reference sequence). The junction had 5 bases not matched to a gene; V was cut back by 0 bases and J by 0 bases. In DNA form, the CDR3 reads TGTGCCAGTAGTATAGAGGGACAGACTATAGCCAAAAACATTCAGTACTTC. Its translation: CASSIEGQTIAKNIQYF.

The V gene is TRBV27, the J gene TRBJ1-1; D perhaps matches TRBD1 (5 bases). Germline V gives CDR1 MNHEY, CDR2 SMNVEV (reference sequence). Trimming took 3 bases from V and 11 from J, leaving 10 bases between them. The CDR3 extends over 11 amino acids. Here the CDR3 reads CASSFGGRAFF. Written as DNA, the CDR3 is TGTGCCAGCAGTTTTGGGGGAAGGGCTTTCTTT.

The chain joins TRBV6-5 to TRBJ1-1; weak D call: TRBD1 (5 bases). This CDR3 has 12 amino acids. Germline V gene sequence: CDR1 MNHEY, CDR2 SVGAGI. V was pared by 6 bases and J by 4 bases, with 9 bases between. The CDR3 protein is CASRGLSTEAFF. CDR3 nucleotide sequence: TGTGCCAGCAGGGGGCTCTCCACTGAAGCTTTCTTT.

This clone showed up just once. The V call is TRBV18, the J call TRBJ1-2; 8 bases are shared with TRBD1. The CDR3 contains 15 residues. Germline-derived CDR1 and CDR2 are KGHSH and LQKENI. V gave up 3 bases and J gave up 1 base; unmatched junction bases: 4. Here the CDR3 reads CASSPAGQVNYGYTF. The CDR3, as DNA: TGTGCCAGCTCACCGGCGGGACAGGTTAACTATGGCTACACCTTC.

The chain has TRBV6-5 and TRBJ1-5, with D possibly TRBD1 on 5 matching bases. The CDR3 length is 15 residues. CDR1 and CDR2 from the germline V gene are MNHEY and SVGAGI. V was pared by 6 bases and J by 0 bases, with 12 bases between. The CDR3 is CASSPGRYSNQPQHF. The CDR3 nucleotides are TGTGCCAGCAGCCCGGGACGGTATAGCAATCAGCCCCAGCATTTT.

The rearrangement uses TRBV6-2 or TRBV6-3 and TRBJ2-3; D gene ambiguous. CDR3 length: 15 amino acids. The V end lost 0 bases, the J end lost 2 bases, and 9 bases lay between the germline ends. Looked up from germline, CDR1 is MNHEY and CDR2 is SVGEGT. DNA for the CDR3: TGTGCCAGCAGTTACTCGAAGTACTCCACAGATACGCAGTATTTT. Amino acid sequence: CASSYSKYSTDTQYF.

This clone was found once. This chain uses TRBV2 with TRBJ2-3, with D possibly called TRBD1 or TRBD2 (5 bases each). Per the germline V gene, CDR1 is SNHLY and CDR2 is FYNNEI. This CDR3 is built from 16 residues. Trimming left V 6 bases short and J 2 bases short, with 18 bases between. DNA of the CDR3: TGTGCCAGCAGGAGAACGGGGCGGCCGATCACAGATACGCAGTATTTT. Amino acid sequence: CASRRTGRPITDTQYF.

V and J are TRBV11-2 and TRBJ2-7; D perhaps matches TRBD1 (6 bases). The germline CDR1 and CDR2 sequences are SGHAT and FQNNGV. CDR3 length: 12 residues. The V end was cut by 5 bases, the J end by 5 bases, with 10 bases between. CDR3 coding DNA: TGTGCCAGCAGCCGAACAGGGCACGAGCAGTACTTC. This translates into CASSRTGHEQYF.

The chain links TRBV29-1 to TRBJ1-2, with D possibly being TRBD1 (6 bases). V was clipped by 4 bases and J by 2 bases, with 11 bases between them. Germline CDR1 SQVTM, CDR2 ANQGSEA. The CDR3 runs 13 residues. DNA for the CDR3: TGCAGCGTTGTTGAGGGGGTCAACTATGGCTACACCTTC. Encoded protein: CSVVEGVNYGYTF.

The V call is TRBV28, the J call TRBJ1-6; D unclear. Looked up from germline, CDR1 is MDHEN and CDR2 is SYDVKM. The CDR3 has 12 residues. V was cut by 3 bases and J by 9 bases, with 6 bases left in between. This chain's CDR3 is CASSFGSSPLHF. The CDR3 region has the DNA TGTGCCAGCAGTTTTGGTAGTTCACCCCTCCACTTT.

This clone was observed a few times. The V gene is TRBV2, the J gene TRBJ2-3; the match to TRBD2 covers 15 bases. Trimming cost V 5 bases and J 7 bases; bases outside gene matches: 4. The CDR3 loop spans 15 amino acids. Germline assignment: CDR1 SNHLY and CDR2 FYNNEI. CDR3: CASSPGLAGGHTQYF. The DNA of the CDR3 is TGTGCCAGCAGTCCGGGACTAGCGGGAGGTCATACGCAGTATTTT.

In this sample, this clone turned up a few times. The V and J genes are TRBV27 and TRBJ2-1; 13 positions match TRBD2. J lost 6 bases, V lost 4 bases, and 6 bases had no gene match. Germline CDR1 is MNHEY and CDR2 is SMNVEV (reference sequence). The CDR3 extends over 16 amino acids. This chain's CDR3 is CASSSTTSGRGNEQFF. In DNA, the CDR3 is TGTGCCAGCAGTTCCACAACTAGCGGGAGGGGCAATGAGCAGTTCTTC.

The V gene is TRBV7-9, the J gene TRBJ1-5; D is perhaps TRBD1 (6 bases). Germline CDR1 SEHNR, CDR2 FQNEAQ (reference sequence). The CDR3 extends over 15 amino acids. The V end was cut by 1 base, the J end by 4 bases, with 11 bases between. Here the CDR3 reads CASSLDGQRNQPQHF. The CDR3 region has the DNA TGTGCCAGCAGCTTAGACGGACAGAGGAATCAGCCCCAGCATTTT.

This clone was counted a single time. The rearrangement uses TRBV4-1 and TRBJ2-7; no reliable D call. V was shortened by 4 bases and J by 5 bases, with 15 bases between the two germline ends. This CDR3 has 14 amino acids. Germline CDR1 is MGHRA and CDR2 is YSYEKL. CDR3: CASSPDIITDEQYF. DNA for the CDR3: TGCGCCAGCAGCCCTGACATCATTACCGACGAGCAGTACTTC.

CDR3 residues: CASKARDSYNEQFF. CDR3 DNA: TGTGCCAGCAAGGCCCGGGACAGTTACAATGAGCAGTTCTTC. V and J are TRBV28 and TRBJ2-1, with 7 bases that match TRBD1. The CDR3 contains 14 residues. Trimming removed 7 bases from V and 4 bases from J; junction bases left unmatched: 7. Germline CDR1 reads MDHEN; CDR2 reads SYDVKM. The whole variable domain, filled in from reference TRBV28 and TRBJ2-1, reads DVKVTQSSRYLVKRTGEKVFLECVQDMDHENMFWYRQDPGLGLRLIYFSYDVKMKEKGDIPEGYSVSREKKERFSLILESASTNQTSMYLCASKARDSYNEQFFGPGTRLTVL.

This rearrangement joins TRBV6-5 to TRBJ1-6, with D hard to call. Trimming took 8 bases from V and 8 from J, leaving 13 bases between them. The CDR3 is 13 residues long. Germline CDR1 is MNHEY and CDR2 is SVGAGI. CDR3 sequence: CASCPRLHSPLHF. For the CDR3, the DNA is TGTGCCAGCTGTCCCAGGTTACATTCACCCCTCCACTTT.

This clone was observed a single time. The genes are TRBV19 and TRBJ1-2, with 7 bases matching TRBD1. Germline CDR1 and CDR2: LNHDA and SQIVND (reference sequence). With V trimmed by 5 bases and J by 2 bases, 8 bases remained unmatched. CDR3 size: 15 residues. The CDR3 nucleotides are TGTGCCAGTAGTTATTGGACAGGTCGGAACTATGGCTACACCTTC. Amino acid sequence: CASSYWTGRNYGYTF.

The chain links TRBV6-2 or TRBV6-3 to TRBJ1-2, with TRBD1 matching 7 bases. Trimming removed 4 bases from V and 0 bases from J; junction bases left unmatched: 11. Germline CDR1 MNHEY, CDR2 SVGEGT. This CDR3 has 17 residues. CDR3 region: CASSSTAWDRTNYGYTF. The CDR3 region has the DNA TGTGCCAGCAGTTCTACCGCCTGGGACAGAACTAACTATGGCTACACCTTC.

The V call is TRBV4-1, the J call TRBJ2-3, with D unclear. The CDR3 extends over 14 amino acids. Germline lookup yields CDR1 MGHRA and CDR2 YSYEKL. The V end lost 0 bases, the J end lost 6 bases, and 10 bases lay between the germline ends. The CDR3 is CASSQELTGDTQYF. The CDR3 nucleotides read TGCGCCAGCAGCCAAGAGCTAACGGGCGATACGCAGTATTTT.

The chain uses TRBV19 and TRBJ1-5, with D possibly being TRBD1 (5 bases). The V gene's germline CDR1 is LNHDA and CDR2 SQIVND (reference sequence). V was pared by 5 bases and J by 15 bases, with 23 bases between. This CDR3 spans 14 amino acids. CDR3 protein: CASSDDSILFPGHF. The DNA for the CDR3 is TGTGCCAGTAGTGACGACAGTATCTTGTTCCCTGGGCATTTT.

This chain joins TRBV5-6 and TRBJ2-7; 8 nucleotides line up with TRBD1. CDR1 is SGHDT and CDR2 is YYEEEE in the germline V gene. V was clipped by 3 bases and J by 6 bases; unmatched bases: 14. The CDR3 totals 16 residues. The CDR3, as DNA: TGTGCCAGCAGCTGGGAACAGGGGGACTCTGTCTCCGAGCAGTACTTC. Translating it yields CASSWEQGDSVSEQYF.

This clone was seen a single time. This chain links TRBV19 with TRBJ2-3; 8 nucleotides align to TRBD1. CDR1 and CDR2 (germline): LNHDA, SQIVND (reference sequence). This CDR3 contains 15 residues. Unmatched junction bases numbered 2, after V lost 3 bases and J lost 0 bases. CDR3 sequence: CASSIGTGSTDTQYF. The CDR3 nucleotides are TGTGCCAGTAGTATCGGGACAGGTAGCACAGATACGCAGTATTTT.

This clone was seen once. The chain has TRBV27 and TRBJ1-2, with D possibly being TRBD1 (6 bases). CDR1 MNHEY and CDR2 SMNVEV come from the germline V gene (reference sequence). Trimming took off 4 bases at V and 4 bases at J, with 16 bases between the two ends. CDR3 length equals 15 residues. Here the CDR3 reads CASSSLTGSGYGYTF. In nucleotides, the CDR3 is TGTGCCAGCAGTTCACTCACAGGGAGCGGCTATGGCTACACCTTC.

The V call is TRBV6-1, the J call TRBJ2-1, with D tentatively TRBD2 (6 bases). The V end was cut by 7 bases, the J end by 7 bases, with 20 bases between. Germline V lookup: CDR1 MNHNS, CDR2 SASEGT. CDR3 length: 15 residues. The CDR3 DNA sequence: TGTGCCAGCACCACACCGCGACTAGTGGGGAATGAGCAGTTCTTC. The encoded protein is CASTTPRLVGNEQFF.